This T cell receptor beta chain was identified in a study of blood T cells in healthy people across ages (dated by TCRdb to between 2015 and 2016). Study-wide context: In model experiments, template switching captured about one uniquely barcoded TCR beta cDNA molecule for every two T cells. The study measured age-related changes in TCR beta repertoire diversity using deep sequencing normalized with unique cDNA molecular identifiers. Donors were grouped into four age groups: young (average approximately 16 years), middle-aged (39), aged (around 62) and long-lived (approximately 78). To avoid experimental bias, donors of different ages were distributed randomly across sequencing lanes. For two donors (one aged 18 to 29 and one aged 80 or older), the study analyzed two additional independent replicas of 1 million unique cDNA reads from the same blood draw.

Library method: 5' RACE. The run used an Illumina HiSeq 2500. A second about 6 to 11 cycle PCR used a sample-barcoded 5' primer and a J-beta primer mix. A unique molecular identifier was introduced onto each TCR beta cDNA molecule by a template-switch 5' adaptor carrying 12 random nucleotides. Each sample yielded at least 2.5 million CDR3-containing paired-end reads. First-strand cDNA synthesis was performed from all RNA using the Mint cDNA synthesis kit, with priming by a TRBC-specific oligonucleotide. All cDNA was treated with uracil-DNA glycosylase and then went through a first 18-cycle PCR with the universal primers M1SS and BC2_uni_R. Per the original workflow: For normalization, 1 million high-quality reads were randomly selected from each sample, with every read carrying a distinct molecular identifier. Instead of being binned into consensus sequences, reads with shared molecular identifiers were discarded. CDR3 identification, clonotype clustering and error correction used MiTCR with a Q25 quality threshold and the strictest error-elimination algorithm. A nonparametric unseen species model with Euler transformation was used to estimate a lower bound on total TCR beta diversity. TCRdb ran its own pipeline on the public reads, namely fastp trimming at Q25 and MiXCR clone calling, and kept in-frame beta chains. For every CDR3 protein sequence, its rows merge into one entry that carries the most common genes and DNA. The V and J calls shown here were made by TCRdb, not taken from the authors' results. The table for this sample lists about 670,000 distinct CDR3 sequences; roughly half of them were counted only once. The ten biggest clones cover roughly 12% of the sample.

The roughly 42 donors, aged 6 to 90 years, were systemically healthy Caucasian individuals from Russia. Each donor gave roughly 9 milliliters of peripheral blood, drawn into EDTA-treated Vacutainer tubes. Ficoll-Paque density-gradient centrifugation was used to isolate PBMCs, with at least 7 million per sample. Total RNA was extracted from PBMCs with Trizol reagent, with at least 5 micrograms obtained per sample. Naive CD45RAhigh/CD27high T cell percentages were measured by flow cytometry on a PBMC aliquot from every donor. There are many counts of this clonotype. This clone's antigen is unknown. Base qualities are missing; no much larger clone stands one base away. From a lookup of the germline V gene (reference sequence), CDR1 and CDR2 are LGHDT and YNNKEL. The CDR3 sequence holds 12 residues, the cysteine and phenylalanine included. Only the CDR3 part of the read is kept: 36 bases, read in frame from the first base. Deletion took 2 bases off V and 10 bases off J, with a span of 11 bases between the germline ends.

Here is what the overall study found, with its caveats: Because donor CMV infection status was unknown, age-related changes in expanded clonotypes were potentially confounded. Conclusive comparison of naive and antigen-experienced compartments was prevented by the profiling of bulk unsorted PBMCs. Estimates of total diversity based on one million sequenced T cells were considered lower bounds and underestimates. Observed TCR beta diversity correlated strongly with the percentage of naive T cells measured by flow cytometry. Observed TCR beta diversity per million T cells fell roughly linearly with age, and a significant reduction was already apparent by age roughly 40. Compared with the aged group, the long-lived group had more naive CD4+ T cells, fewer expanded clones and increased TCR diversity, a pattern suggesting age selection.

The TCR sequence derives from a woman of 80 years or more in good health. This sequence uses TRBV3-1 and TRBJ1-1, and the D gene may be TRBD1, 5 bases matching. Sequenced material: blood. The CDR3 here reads CASSQQGGGAFF. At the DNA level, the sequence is TGTGCCAGCAGCCAACAGGGAGGAGGAGCTTTCTTT.